This TCR beta chain comes out of a study of Ad26.COV2.S vaccination and SARS-CoV-2 variants. The CDR3 extends over 17 amino acids. Germline loops: CDR1 SGHNT, CDR2 YENEEA. Trimming took 1 base from V and 4 from J; bases not matched to a gene: 11. The treatment denotes: about 20 received Ad26.COV2.S at low or high dose, single or two shots; 5 received placebo; per-sample allocation not given. Each sample was drawn 63 days after the first injection (of vaccine or placebo). Note on this clone: The antigen is undetermined.

The assay was immunoSEQ multiplex PCR, and TCRdb's table has in-frame clones only and misses some. The sample records around 320,000 clones, 70% to 90% being singletons. Study findings and constraints: Vaccine recipients and placebo recipients showed similar non-spike TCR breadth.

The sequencing used peripheral blood, collected in a trial of Ad26.COV2.S vaccine versus placebo. This receptor was taken from a person between 18 and 65 years old who received the Ad26.COV2.S COVID-19 vaccine or a placebo. The V and J genes are TRBV11-3 and TRBJ2-5; TRBD1 aligns across 8 bases. The CDR3 region has the DNA TGTGCCAGCAGCTTAGGCGGACAGGGCCGGGGCCTAGAGACCCAGTACTTC. Translated: CASSLGGQGRGLETQYF.